Listed here are 8 T cell receptor beta chains from one sample, sequenced in a study of breast tumors, draining lymph nodes, adjacent tissues. TCRdb re-derived calls from the multiplex PCR reads in MiXCR, one entry per CDR3 protein. The top ten clones hold roughly 12% of a sample with under 30,000 distinct CDR3 sequences, 23% of them seen once. The sample taken for sequencing was breast tumor tissue. Receptor source: a female donor with breast cancer. Some clones in this sample may be carry-over from other donors' samples.

This clonotype was seen at least ten times. The V gene is TRBV4-1, the J gene TRBJ2-5, with 9 bases aligning to TRBD2. The germline gives CDR1 MGHRA, CDR2 YSYEKL. The CDR3 runs 18 residues. Trimming at V came to 1 base and at J to 5 bases, leaving 14 bases not matched to a gene. The CDR3 loop is CASSQVTAGAGGAETQYF. CDR3 coding DNA: TGCGCCAGCAGCCAAGTTACGGCCGGAGCGGGAGGCGCGGAGACCCAGTACTTC.

In this sample, this clonotype turned up many times. The chain combines TRBV20-1 with TRBJ1-2, with unresolved D. CDR1 and CDR2 (germline): DFQATT, SNEGSKA (reference sequence). With 1 base removed from V and 7 bases from J, the gap between germline ends came to 13 bases. The CDR3 contains 13 residues. In DNA form, the CDR3 reads TGCAGTGCTAGAGGTCGTCGAGGAACTGGCTACACCTTC. Its protein is CSARGRRGTGYTF.

This clonotype was seen at least ten times. V and J are TRBV3-1 and TRBJ2-7, with 7 bases that match TRBD1. Germline V CDR1 and CDR2: LGHDT, YNNKEL (reference sequence). This CDR3 contains 14 residues. Trimming took 5 bases from V and 1 from J; bases not matched to a gene: 5. The CDR3 loop reads CASSTRQGSYEQYF. The CDR3 DNA sequence: TGTGCCAGCAGCACCAGACAGGGTTCCTACGAGCAGTACTTC.

In its sample, this clonotype was seen many times. This rearrangement joins TRBV2 to TRBJ2-7; D is unresolved. CDR1 SNHLY and CDR2 FYNNEI come from the germline V gene. Trimming took off 6 bases at V and 6 bases at J, with 9 bases between the two ends. The CDR3 has 11 residues. The CDR3 DNA reads as TGTGCCAGCAGCCCACGGTCCGAGCAGTACTTC. Its translation is CASSPRSEQYF.

The sample holds many counts of this clonotype. The V and J genes are TRBV6-6 and TRBJ2-2; D is perhaps TRBD2 (5 bases). Germline-derived CDR1 and CDR2 are MNHNY and SVGAGI (reference sequence). CDR3 length equals 15 residues. V lost 2 bases, J lost 4 bases, and 11 bases lay in between. The CDR3 loop reads CASSYGETGTGELFF. The CDR3 DNA is TGTGCCAGCAGTTACGGGGAGACGGGCACCGGGGAGCTGTTTTTT.

A note on this clonotype: One junction end disagrees with the germline gene, perhaps due to a read error. This chain connects TRBV28 to TRBJ2-1, with D possibly being TRBD2 (6 bases). This CDR3 has 16 residues. The germline V gene encodes CDR1 MDHEN and CDR2 SYDVKM. The CDR3 bases are TGTGCCGGCAGTGCACCTCTAGCGCCCTGGGGCAATGAGCAGTTCTTC. This codes for CAGSAPLAPWGNEQFF. Full variable domain (remainder filled in from reference TRBV28 and TRBJ2-1): DVKVTQSSRYLVKRTGEKVFLECVQDMDHENMFWYRQDPGLGLRLIYFSYDVKMKEKGDIPEGYSVSREKKERFSLILESASTNQTSMYLCAGSAPLAPWGNEQFFGPGTRLTVL.

The rearrangement joins TRBV7-9 to TRBJ2-1, with 7 bases identical to TRBD2. The CDR3 has 14 residues. Germline lookup yields CDR1 SEHNR and CDR2 FQNEAQ (reference sequence). The trim removed 5 bases at V and 10 bases at J, leaving 11 bases unmatched. The DNA of the CDR3 is TGTGCCAGCAGCGGGACTACCGGGAGTGGGGAGCAGTTCTTC. This codes for CASSGTTGSGEQFF.

This clonotype was counted at least ten times. This rearrangement joins TRBV6-5 to TRBJ1-2; no firm D call. V lost 0 bases to trimming and J lost 4 bases, with 9 bases between them. Germline loops: CDR1 MNHEY, CDR2 SVGAGI. The CDR3 spans 14 residues. The CDR3 loop reads CASSYSGSGYGYTF. DNA for the CDR3: TGTGCCAGCAGTTACTCTGGGAGTGGCTATGGCTACACCTTC.